A selection of T cell receptor beta chains follows, all from one sample in a study of type 1 regulatory T cells. TCRdb re-called the reads with MiXCR, one entry per CDR3 protein. The table lists fewer than 70,000 distinct CDR3 sequences, approximately 64% of them singletons, with about 7.3% in the top ten. The antigens of these receptors remain unknown. Sequencing was performed on cultured T cells, either the whole culture or a sorted T cell fraction (not recorded which). Every receptor here comes from a human donor in good health. Both conserved end residues are part of each CDR3. The D gene is left open where the match is weak.

d_call | v_call | cdr3_aa
. | TRBV7-9 | CASSLAAGNGYTF
. | TRBV5-1 | CASSVGPGSETQYF
TRBD2 | TRBV10-3 | CATLAGGGTDTQYF
. | TRBV20-1 | CSARPQGTSTDTQYF
TRBD1 | TRBV12-3/TRBV12-4 | CASSFATGGNMNTGELFF
. | TRBV7-8 | CASSSRQTLNTAELFF
TRBD1 | TRBV18 | CASTWTGSYNEQFF
. | TRBV5-1 | CASSSRDPENEQFF
. | TRBV11-2 | CASSPLKGRAKNSPLHF
TRBD2 | TRBV20-1 | CSARAGDVREQYF
. | TRBV20-1 | CSALSGSYEQYF
. | TRBV7-2 | CASSARGVRDTQYF
TRBD2 | TRBV5-1 | CASSFTASGRWETQYF
. | TRBV20-1 | CSATPEAAGELFF
. | TRBV20-1 | CSARGPSTVARGLLNEQYF
. | TRBV15 | CATSPRRGNNEQFF
. | TRBV7-9 | CASSFRDNHEQYF
. | TRBV6-2/TRBV6-3 | CASSYRTGAVEETQYF
. | TRBV5-1 | CASSLEEDTTDTQYF
TRBD2 | TRBV4-1 | CASSRETSGTSGYEQYF
TRBD2 | TRBV7-9 | CASSLRLAGDTGELFF
. | TRBV7-2 | CASSLVRGYGTDTQYF
TRBD1 | TRBV20-1 | CSAADRAVFGGTRQETQYF
. | TRBV12-3/TRBV12-4 | CASSLGGWSIEQYF
. | TRBV20-1 | CSASEPTYGYTF
. | TRBV6-2/TRBV6-3 | CASTASVNEQYF
. | TRBV19 | CASTEQPSTDTQYF
TRBD2 | TRBV7-6 | CASSQTSGGAKNIQYF
. | TRBV11-1 | CASSFLGGGPEAFF
. | TRBV3-1 | CASSLRGSQSTDTQYF
. | TRBV9 | CASSVTPHTDTQYF
. | TRBV11-2 | CASSPVWGRIPYEQYF
. | TRBV7-2 | CASSFRGGWNQPQHF
. | TRBV21-1 | CASSGPQGNQPQHF
TRBD1 | TRBV12-3/TRBV12-4 | CASSGTVGTQYF
. | TRBV19 | CASSETESYGYTF
. | TRBV20-1 | CSARSNRGTYTGELFF
TRBD1 | TRBV19 | CASRQGAGETQYF
. | TRBV10-3 | CAISESVDEQYF
TRBD1 | TRBV10-3 | CAIRGQGEAEAFF
. | TRBV7-2 | CASSPDGSNQPQHF
TRBD2 | TRBV5-1 | CASSSIGTSGGTDTQYF
. | TRBV12-3/TRBV12-4 | CASSLSSRGPYEQYF
. | TRBV4-3 | CASSQDPQPNQPQHF
. | TRBV5-1 | CASSSRGGGYEQYF
. | TRBV6-5 | CASNRVFGADTQYF
. | TRBV15 | CATSNFEPTGELFF
. | TRBV28 | CASTAHDYEQYF
TRBD2 | TRBV20-1 | CSARGPGLAGLGSYNEQFF
TRBD1 | TRBV12-3/TRBV12-4 | CASTSGQGYNEQFF
. | TRBV7-2 | CASSLARQETQHF
. | TRBV3-1 | CASSQVISSYEQYF
. | TRBV29-1 | CSVEEASQETQYF
. | TRBV11-1 | CASSLGYRETQYF
. | TRBV2 | CASRREGLEGYTF
TRBD2 | TRBV7-3 | CASSLGLAGGYEQFF
TRBD1 | TRBV5-1 | CASSSEDRAGANVLTF
TRBD2 | TRBV20-1 | CSAPGPTSGRGNEQFF